A selection of T cell receptor beta chains follows, all from one sample in a study of radiation and T cells in renal cell carcinoma. TCRdb keeps only in-frame clones here, not all; method: immunoSEQ multiplex PCR. The data contain approximately 31,000 clones, about 84% of them seen just once; the ten biggest clones take up roughly 30%. The input for sequencing was blood, taken from a patient whose treatment included radiotherapy and nephrectomy. The receptors shown here come from a man aged 60-69 years with renal cell carcinoma. CDR3s include the opening cysteine and the closing phenylalanine or tryptophan. Each record gives: clone size, D gene, J gene, V gene, CDR3 protein, CDR3 DNA. D genes are given only for firm matches. Only part of the rows carry a size: once, few, many, or a class if the clone is expanded.

. . TRBJ1-6 TRBV9 CASSVSGRDSPLHF TGTGCCAGCAGCGTATCCGGGCGGGATTCACCCCTCCACTTT
. TRBD1 TRBJ2-2 TRBV9 CASSDRQGMASTGELFF TGTGCCAGCAGCGACCGACAGGGTATGGCGTCCACCGGGGAGCTGTTTTTT
. TRBD1 TRBJ1-4 TRBV29-1 CSAQGAEKLFF TGCAGCGCCCAGGGGGCCGAAAAACTGTTTTTT
. . TRBJ1-5 TRBV27 CASSLGASQPQHF TGTGCCAGCAGTCTGGGGGCCAGTCAGCCCCAGCATTTT
. . TRBJ1-2 TRBV5-1 CASSLADPLIDGYTF TGCGCCAGCAGCTTGGCCGACCCCCTTATAGATGGCTACACCTTC
. . TRBJ1-6 TRBV5-5 CASSLFPGQVNSPLHF TGTGCCAGCAGCTTGTTTCCGGGACAAGTTAATTCACCCCTCCACTTT
. . TRBJ1-5 TRBV30 CAWSGTFNQPQHF TGTGCCTGGAGTGGGACTTTCAATCAGCCCCAGCATTTT
few . TRBJ1-5 TRBV7-2 CASSRDMGGYQPQHF TGTGCCAGCAGCCGAGACATGGGGGGTTATCAGCCCCAGCATTTT
. . TRBJ2-3 TRBV30 CAWEPGQGTDTQYF TGTGCCTGGGAGCCTGGACAAGGCACAGATACGCAGTATTTT
. . TRBJ2-5 TRBV18 CASSPKETQYF TGTGCCAGCTCACCAAAGGAGACCCAGTACTTC
. TRBD1 TRBJ2-7 TRBV5-1 CASSARDRGYEQYF TGCGCCAGCAGCGCCCGGGACAGAGGCTACGAGCAGTACTTC
. . TRBJ2-1 TRBV5-4 CASSPSPRRNSEYEQFF TGTGCCAGCAGCCCTAGCCCAAGGCGGAATTCTGAATATGAGCAGTTCTTC
few TRBD1 TRBJ2-7 TRBV2 CASSDWDRAVYEQYF TGTGCCAGCAGTGATTGGGACAGGGCGGTCTACGAGCAGTACTTC
. . TRBJ2-1 TRBV4-3 CASSQDGQYSSYNEQFF TGCGCCAGCAGCCAAGACGGACAGTATAGCTCCTACAATGAGCAGTTCTTC
. . TRBJ1-5 TRBV27 CASSWGSNQPQHF TGTGCCAGCAGTTGGGGTAGCAATCAGCCCCAGCATTTT
. . TRBJ2-7 TRBV7-8 CASSSGVGEREQYF TGTGCCAGCAGCTCCGGCGTAGGGGAACGAGAGCAGTACTTC
. . TRBJ2-4 TRBV19 CASSQQTGAKNIQYF TGTGCCAGTAGTCAACAAACTGGGGCCAAAAACATTCAGTACTTC
. . TRBJ1-4 TRBV4-2 CASSQVIAGTGGNEKLFF TGTGCCAGCAGCCAAGTTATTGCAGGGACGGGGGGAAATGAAAAACTGTTTTTT
. TRBD2 TRBJ2-7 TRBV11-3 CASSLLGRSRDGTSGRMQYF TGTGCCAGCAGCTTACTGGGTAGAAGCAGGGATGGGACTAGCGGGAGAATGCAGTACTTC
. . TRBJ2-1 TRBV27 CASSRGLTVSRNEQFF TGTGCCAGCAGCCGCGGGCTGACAGTCTCTCGCAATGAGCAGTTCTTC
. . TRBJ2-2 TRBV4-1 CASSQDLVSSGELFF TGCGCCAGCAGCCAAGATTTGGTATCGTCCGGGGAGCTGTTTTTT
. . TRBJ1-2 TRBV6-4 CASKGDHRGYTF TGTGCCAGCAAGGGGGACCACCGAGGCTACACCTTC